This record looks at one T cell receptor (beta chain) sequence and its context. The antigen it binds to is not known. No base-level quality is on record; no much larger clone is a single base apart. TCRbeta CDR3 regions were amplified from genomic DNA using the immunoSEQ Assay, a bias-controlled multiplex PCR. Turning to the authors' computational methods: The number of nucleated cells in each sample was estimated from the amplification of reference gene primers within the assay. To quantify the absolute abundance of each unique TCRbeta CDR3 rearrangement, sequence reads were collapsed and filtered. For each sample, productive Simpson clonality was calculated by taking the square root of Simpson's diversity index across productive rearrangements. The table was pulled from immuneACCESS by TCRdb, which kept in-frame rearrangements only. Such tables lose some clones; where checked, under half of the loss comes from unresolved V genes, and the rest has no known cause. Clonal size and the V and J genes are those of that table, whereas D and trimming came from the DNA. The sample table holds about 230,000 clones, of which roughly 80% were seen once. The ten largest clones take up 6% to 9.5% of the sample.

From the cysteine up to the phenylalanine, the CDR3 has a length of 15 residues. The DNA shown is the 45-base CDR3, in frame from base 1. CDR1 and CDR2, per the germline V gene (reference sequence), are GTSNPN and SVGIG. V is pruned by 4 bases and J by 5 bases, leaving 8 bases of the junction without a gene match. Whole blood was collected in K2EDTA tubes by collaborating institutions according to the institutions' own protocols. For TCRbeta analysis, collaborators shipped samples in one of three forms: frozen whole blood, isolated PBMCs, or DNA extracted from either of those sample types. The source of the sample is a study of blood T cell repertoires in COVID-19 (dated by TCRdb to the early 2020s). Turning to the overall study: The collaborator samples originated in the United States, Italy and Spain and spanned the acute and convalescent phases of COVID-19. Samples came from the ongoing ImmuneRACE study (first 160 participants) plus 1,254 subjects from 6 global collaborators. The prospective study material was composed of cDNA or gDNA derived from T cells, B-cell-depleted T cells, or PBMCs. Where available, HLA class I and class II types were obtained from metadata supplied by the sample provider rather than from assay-based typing. Nearly every sample came with metadata listing a de-identified subject ID, COVID-19 status, age in years and sex. The dataset comprised deeply sampled blood TCRbeta repertoires from subjects exposed to, actively infected with, or recovered from COVID-19. The repertoires were released in a freely available public database meant as a resource for research on the immune response to SARS-CoV-2. Results and caveats for the whole study, not just this receptor: The quantity of clinical and demographic metadata differed by source and by participant and was supplied without curation.

This TCR derives from a woman at least 80 years old with acute or convalescent COVID-19. Recombination connected TRBV30 to TRBJ2-1; 10 of the junction bases match TRBD2. The specimen sequenced was peripheral blood. The encoded CDR3 is CAWTTGTSAHNEQFF. The DNA reads as follows: TGTGCCTGGACTACCGGGACTAGCGCCCACAATGAGCAGTTCTTC. The full variable domain, with segments outside the CDR3 supplied by the reference TRBV30 and TRBJ2-1 proteins, appears as SQTIHQWPATLVQPVGSPLSLECTVEGTSNPNLYWYRQAAGRGLQLLFYSVGIGQISSEVPQNLSASRPQDRQFILSSKKLLLSDSGFYLCAWTTGTSAHNEQFFGPGTRLTVL.